Listed below are T cell receptor beta chains from one sample, sequenced in a study of T cells in Graves' hyperthyroidism and ophthalmopathy. TCRdb reprocessed the multiplex PCR reads with MiXCR, giving one entry per CDR3 protein. The sample carries some 490,000 distinct CDR3 sequences, approximately 23% recorded once. Material: blood. The origin of the receptors is a woman aged 70-85 years with Graves' ophthalmopathy. CDR3s include the opening cysteine and the closing phenylalanine or tryptophan. A D gene is named only where the DNA matches it firmly.

CDR3 length: 16
V gene: TRBV27
D gene: NA
J gene: TRBJ2-3
CDR3 protein: CASSLWGAGGADTQYF

CDR3 length: 14
V gene: TRBV7-2
D gene: NA
J gene: TRBJ2-5
CDR3 protein: CASSKIDYPETQYF

CDR3 length: 14
V gene: TRBV6-5
D gene: NA
J gene: TRBJ1-4
CDR3 protein: CASSYPGSTEKLFF

CDR3 length: 13
V gene: TRBV6-1
D gene: NA
J gene: TRBJ1-1
CDR3 protein: CASSEMPLDEAFF

CDR3 length: 12
V gene: TRBV20-1
D gene: NA
J gene: TRBJ2-3
CDR3 protein: CSATEGEDTQYF

CDR3 length: 15
V gene: TRBV28
D gene: TRBD1
J gene: TRBJ2-1
CDR3 protein: CASSPYRGVGNEQFF

CDR3 length: 14
V gene: TRBV6-2/TRBV6-3
D gene: NA
J gene: TRBJ1-2
CDR3 protein: CASSYSRGNRGYTF

CDR3 length: 16
V gene: TRBV12-3/TRBV12-4
D gene: TRBD1
J gene: TRBJ2-7
CDR3 protein: CASSFPLQGPTYEQYF

CDR3 length: 13
V gene: TRBV28
D gene: NA
J gene: TRBJ2-2
CDR3 protein: CASTARRAGELFF

CDR3 length: 14
V gene: TRBV5-1
D gene: TRBD1
J gene: TRBJ1-2
CDR3 protein: CASSWGTAGKGYTF

CDR3 length: 13
V gene: TRBV30
D gene: NA
J gene: TRBJ1-4
CDR3 protein: CAWSVTGGEKLFF

CDR3 length: 16
V gene: TRBV7-3
D gene: NA
J gene: TRBJ2-3
CDR3 protein: CASSLRSRGRTDTQYF

CDR3 length: 17
V gene: TRBV19
D gene: TRBD1
J gene: TRBJ2-4
CDR3 protein: CASSIGGQGALKNIQYF

CDR3 length: 16
V gene: TRBV12-3/TRBV12-4
D gene: NA
J gene: TRBJ1-6
CDR3 protein: CASSTGWTSRRSPLHF

CDR3 length: 15
V gene: TRBV11-2
D gene: TRBD2
J gene: TRBJ2-1
CDR3 protein: CASGSSGGSYNEQFF

CDR3 length: 14
V gene: TRBV18
D gene: NA
J gene: TRBJ2-5
CDR3 protein: CASSPPSQRETQYF

CDR3 length: 14
V gene: TRBV6-6
D gene: NA
J gene: TRBJ1-5
CDR3 protein: CASSYSGFNQPQHF

CDR3 length: 16
V gene: TRBV5-6
D gene: NA
J gene: TRBJ1-1
CDR3 protein: CASSLDPGGAGTEAFF

CDR3 length: 17
V gene: TRBV6-1
D gene: NA
J gene: TRBJ2-7
CDR3 protein: CASMEIGRGARTYEQYF

CDR3 length: 12
V gene: TRBV12-3/TRBV12-4
D gene: NA
J gene: TRBJ1-6
CDR3 protein: CASSWMNSPLHF

CDR3 length: 12
V gene: TRBV11-2
D gene: NA
J gene: TRBJ2-1
CDR3 protein: CASSRNTGEQFF

CDR3 length: 18
V gene: TRBV11-2
D gene: TRBD2
J gene: TRBJ2-3
CDR3 protein: CASSSLGGLAGGTDTQYF

CDR3 length: 14
V gene: TRBV10-3
D gene: TRBD1
J gene: TRBJ2-7
CDR3 protein: CAISEQGKLNEQYF

CDR3 length: 15
V gene: TRBV7-2
D gene: TRBD2
J gene: TRBJ2-5
CDR3 protein: CASSSGLAGRETQYF

CDR3 length: 17
V gene: TRBV29-1
D gene: TRBD1
J gene: TRBJ1-2
CDR3 protein: CSVPGQGNGAFNYGYTF

CDR3 length: 13
V gene: TRBV20-1
D gene: NA
J gene: TRBJ2-1
CDR3 protein: CSARDRLYNEQFF

CDR3 length: 13
V gene: TRBV10-2
D gene: TRBD2
J gene: TRBJ2-7
CDR3 protein: CASLLAGNYEQYF

CDR3 length: 14
V gene: TRBV20-1
D gene: TRBD1
J gene: TRBJ2-1
CDR3 protein: CSARDPGGGDEQFF

CDR3 length: 12
V gene: TRBV12-3/TRBV12-4
D gene: NA
J gene: TRBJ1-2
CDR3 protein: CASSGSNYGYTF

CDR3 length: 16
V gene: TRBV12-3/TRBV12-4
D gene: TRBD1
J gene: TRBJ2-3
CDR3 protein: CASILQGALSTDTQYF

CDR3 length: 15
V gene: TRBV7-8
D gene: TRBD2
J gene: TRBJ2-7
CDR3 protein: CASSLARLAGVEQYF

CDR3 length: 15
V gene: TRBV5-6
D gene: NA
J gene: TRBJ2-3
CDR3 protein: CASTRRQGVTDTQYF

CDR3 length: 14
V gene: TRBV11-1
D gene: NA
J gene: TRBJ1-1
CDR3 protein: CASSLALTNTEAFF

CDR3 length: 13
V gene: TRBV12-3/TRBV12-4
D gene: TRBD2
J gene: TRBJ2-1
CDR3 protein: CASSGREFDEQFF

CDR3 length: 16
V gene: TRBV7-2
D gene: TRBD1
J gene: TRBJ1-5
CDR3 protein: CVSSSNAGTGGIAQHF

CDR3 length: 16
V gene: TRBV11-3
D gene: NA
J gene: TRBJ2-1
CDR3 protein: CASSSRVGGAYNEQFF

CDR3 length: 13
V gene: TRBV7-9
D gene: NA
J gene: TRBJ1-3
CDR3 protein: CASRGMAGNTIYF

CDR3 length: 15
V gene: TRBV7-2
D gene: NA
J gene: TRBJ1-5
CDR3 protein: CASSRQVLAISPQHF

CDR3 length: 14
V gene: TRBV5-4
D gene: NA
J gene: TRBJ2-5
CDR3 protein: CASSDQRDQETQYF

CDR3 length: 17
V gene: TRBV6-1
D gene: TRBD1
J gene: TRBJ2-1
CDR3 protein: CASSYGQGPQAHGEQFF

CDR3 length: 11
V gene: TRBV30
D gene: NA
J gene: TRBJ2-5
CDR3 protein: CAWSVGGGEYF

CDR3 length: 16
V gene: TRBV19
D gene: NA
J gene: TRBJ2-6
CDR3 protein: CASSITMRSGANVLTF

CDR3 length: 17
V gene: TRBV6-2/TRBV6-3
D gene: TRBD1
J gene: TRBJ1-5
CDR3 protein: CASSYRFRGGGNQPQHF

CDR3 length: 14
V gene: TRBV7-2
D gene: NA
J gene: TRBJ2-2
CDR3 protein: CASSFLMNTGELFF

CDR3 length: 14
V gene: TRBV6-1
D gene: NA
J gene: TRBJ2-4
CDR3 protein: CASSEGGTPNIQYF

CDR3 length: 12
V gene: TRBV20-1
D gene: NA
J gene: TRBJ2-5
CDR3 protein: CSARSGTETQYF

CDR3 length: 15
V gene: TRBV19
D gene: TRBD2
J gene: TRBJ2-5
CDR3 protein: CASRSGTSGKETQYF

CDR3 length: 13
V gene: TRBV4-2
D gene: TRBD2
J gene: TRBJ2-3
CDR3 protein: CASSQTSGDTQYF

CDR3 length: 14
V gene: TRBV12-3/TRBV12-4
D gene: NA
J gene: TRBJ2-3
CDR3 protein: CASRPERYTDTQYF

CDR3 length: 14
V gene: TRBV20-1
D gene: TRBD1
J gene: TRBJ1-2
CDR3 protein: CSAAPGTVNYGYTF

CDR3 length: 13
V gene: TRBV6-1
D gene: NA
J gene: TRBJ1-5
CDR3 protein: CASRTKGTQPQHF

CDR3 length: 17
V gene: TRBV5-4
D gene: TRBD2
J gene: TRBJ2-1
CDR3 protein: CASSFGSGRSSYNEQFF

CDR3 length: 15
V gene: TRBV5-4
D gene: NA
J gene: TRBJ2-7
CDR3 protein: CASSLVVAALYEQYF

CDR3 length: 16
V gene: TRBV6-6
D gene: NA
J gene: TRBJ2-3
CDR3 protein: CASSYSLATATDTQYF

CDR3 length: 15
V gene: TRBV18
D gene: TRBD1
J gene: TRBJ2-3
CDR3 protein: CASSQDRLVTDTQYF

CDR3 length: 15
V gene: TRBV11-2
D gene: NA
J gene: TRBJ2-1
CDR3 protein: CASSTARGQYNEQFF

CDR3 length: 15
V gene: TRBV7-2
D gene: TRBD2
J gene: TRBJ2-5
CDR3 protein: CASSLWGGSGETQYF

CDR3 length: 14
V gene: TRBV18
D gene: NA
J gene: TRBJ1-2
CDR3 protein: CASSPAHNNYGYTF

CDR3 length: 12
V gene: TRBV2
D gene: NA
J gene: TRBJ2-7
CDR3 protein: CASSDRPYEQYF

CDR3 length: 16
V gene: TRBV2
D gene: NA
J gene: TRBJ1-5
CDR3 protein: CASSEIQGLGNQPQHF